The rows below give T cell receptor beta chains drawn from one sample of a study of cytomegalovirus exposure and HLA in healthy donors. Using immunoSEQ multiplex PCR, the repertoire was profiled, and TCRdb retains in-frame clones only, with some absent. The sample holds roughly 200,000 clones, over 65% seen once. The specimen was PBMCs. The receptor source for this set is a woman aged 60-75 years in good health and CMV-seropositive. CDR3s include the opening cysteine and the closing phenylalanine or tryptophan. A D gene is named only where the DNA matches it firmly. Not every row has a clone size; where given, it reads once, few, many or a size class.

v_gene	d_gene	abundance	j_gene	CDR3nt	CDR3aa
TRBV5-1	TRBD2	few	TRBJ2-7	TGCGCCAGCAGCAAAAGCGGGGGTAGCTCCTACGAGCAGTACTTC	CASSKSGGSSYEQYF
TRBV10-3	NA	few	TRBJ2-5	TGTGCCATCAGTAGCGTCCAAGAGACCCAGTACTTC	CAISSVQETQYF
TRBV7-9	TRBD1	NA	TRBJ2-3	TGTGCCAGCAGCTTCAGACAGGGGACTAGCACAGATACGCAGTATTTT	CASSFRQGTSTDTQYF
TRBV28	TRBD1	NA	TRBJ1-2	TGTGCCAGCAGTGTCTCCGGGACAGGGGGCAGCTATGGCTACACCTTC	CASSVSGTGGSYGYTF
TRBV7-2	NA	NA	TRBJ2-7	TGTGCCAGCAGCTTTTCTGACACGTACTACGAGCAGTACTTC	CASSFSDTYYEQYF
TRBV9	TRBD1	NA	TRBJ2-5	TGTGCCAGCAGTCAACGACAGGGGGCGATGGAGACCCAGTACTTC	CASSQRQGAMETQYF
TRBV4-2	NA	NA	TRBJ2-7	TGTGCCAGCAGCCCCCCAACGGGGTCCGAGCAGTACTTC	CASSPPTGSEQYF
TRBV5-1	TRBD1	NA	TRBJ1-2	TGCGCCAGCAGCTGGGACACGTCAGGGGGCTATGGCTACACCTTC	CASSWDTSGGYGYTF
TRBV7-6	TRBD2	NA	TRBJ2-2	TGTGCCAGCAGCTTACTCCCGGGAGGGAAGGTCGGGGAGCTGTTTTTT	CASSLLPGGKVGELFF
TRBV10-3	NA	once	TRBJ1-2	TGTGCCATCAGGGGAGGGGAGGACTATGGCTACACCTTC	CAIRGGEDYGYTF
TRBV10-3	NA	NA	TRBJ2-1	TGTGCCTACCGGGGGATCTACAATGAGCAGTTCTTC	CAYRGIYNEQFF
TRBV5-1	NA	NA	TRBJ1-1	TGCGCCAGCAGCTTGCAGGGGCGCACTGAAGCTTTCTTT	CASSLQGRTEAFF
TRBV9	TRBD2	once	TRBJ2-3	TGTGCCAGCAGCGTAAGCCCTAGCGGGGGGTCAGATACGCAGTATTTT	CASSVSPSGGSDTQYF
TRBV11-2	NA	NA	TRBJ2-2	TGTGCCAGCAGCCCCCCGATAGGGACACTAACAAAGAACACCGGGGAGCTGTTTTTT	CASSPPIGTLTKNTGELFF
TRBV18	NA	once	TRBJ2-3	TGTGCCAGCTCACCGAGGACATTTCCCCCAGATACGCAGTATTTT	CASSPRTFPPDTQYF
TRBV18	NA	few	TRBJ1-4	TGTGCCAGCTCACTCACAGGCGATGGCAGTGAAAAACTGTTTTTT	CASSLTGDGSEKLFF
TRBV5-1	NA	NA	TRBJ2-5	TGCGCCAGCAGCTTCGGGAACGGAGAGACCCAGTACTTC	CASSFGNGETQYF
TRBV2	NA	NA	TRBJ1-5	TGTGCCAGCAGTGAATGGTTAGTTCGGGGGCAGCCCCAGCATTTT	CASSEWLVRGQPQHF
TRBV2	NA	NA	TRBJ1-1	TGTGCCAGCCAAAATACAGCCCGGAACACTGAAGCTTTCTTT	CASQNTARNTEAFF
TRBV15	NA	NA	TRBJ2-7	TGTGCCACCAGCACCTCCCGGGGGGCGAGCCCAAAGCAGTACTTC	CATSTSRGASPKQYF
TRBV30	NA	NA	TRBJ2-2	TGTGCCTGGAGGCCAGTAAACACCGGGGAGCTGTTTTTT	CAWRPVNTGELFF
TRBV6-5	TRBD2	NA	TRBJ2-3	TGTGCCAGCAGCTTGGGCGGGGGGGGCACAGATACGCAGTATTTT	CASSLGGGGTDTQYF
TRBV18	TRBD1	NA	TRBJ2-2	TGTGCCAGCTCACCACGCCAAGTGGGACAGGGAAGTACCGGGGAGCTGTTTTTT	CASSPRQVGQGSTGELFF
TRBV7-2	NA	NA	TRBJ1-2	TGTGCCAGCAGCCCCAGGGATAGGGGGGGCCCAGCAAACTATGGCTACACCTTC	CASSPRDRGGPANYGYTF